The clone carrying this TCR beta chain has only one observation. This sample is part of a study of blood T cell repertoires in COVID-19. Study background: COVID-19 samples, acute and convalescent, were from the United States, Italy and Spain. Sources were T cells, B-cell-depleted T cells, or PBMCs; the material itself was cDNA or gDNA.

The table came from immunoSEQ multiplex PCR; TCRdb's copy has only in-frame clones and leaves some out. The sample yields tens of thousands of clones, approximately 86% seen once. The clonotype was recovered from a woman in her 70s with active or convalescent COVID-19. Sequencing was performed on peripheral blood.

The CDR3 DNA is TGCGCCAGCAGGGCGGGCATGAGTGTTCTTACTAACTATGGCTACACCTTC. Amino acid sequence: CASRAGMSVLTNYGYTF. The rearrangement links TRBV5-1 to TRBJ1-2; D is ambiguous. CDR1 is SGHRS and CDR2 is YFSETQ in the germline V gene. The V gene lost 5 bases and the J gene lost 0 bases, with 20 bases spanning the gap. The CDR3 sequence is 17 residues long.